These T cell receptor beta chains were read from a single sample in a study of siplizumab effects on memory and regulatory T cells. TCRdb's copy holds only in-frame clones and misses some; the assay was immunoSEQ multiplex PCR. The sample consists of more than 85,000 clones, about 90% of them appearing once. The sample consisted of CD4+ T cells sorted from blood. All receptors come from a human donor in good health. CDR3s include the opening cysteine and the closing phenylalanine or tryptophan. A D gene is named only where the DNA matches it firmly. Expanded clones get a size class; other rows say once, few or many, or leave the size out.

CDR3nt: TGTGCCAGCTCACGGGTCAATACCGGGGCCACCGGGGAGCTGTTTTTT; CDR3aa: CASSRVNTGATGELFF; v_gene: TRBV18; j_gene: TRBJ2-2; abundance: NA; d_gene: NA
CDR3nt: TGCGCCAGCAGTGTTGGGAGGCACACTGAAGCTTTCTTT; CDR3aa: CASSVGRHTEAFF; v_gene: TRBV10-2; j_gene: TRBJ1-1; abundance: NA; d_gene: NA
CDR3nt: TGCGCCAGCAGACAACCGGGACAGCCTTCAGATACGCAGTATTTT; CDR3aa: CASRQPGQPSDTQYF; v_gene: TRBV5-1; j_gene: TRBJ2-3; abundance: NA; d_gene: TRBD1
CDR3nt: TGTGCCAGCATCCCGAGGGTGGGGGGCTCCTACAATGAGCAGTTCTTC; CDR3aa: CASIPRVGGSYNEQFF; v_gene: TRBV28; j_gene: TRBJ2-1; abundance: NA; d_gene: NA
CDR3nt: TGTGCCTGGAGCCTCAGGGGCGCCTATGGCTACACCTTC; CDR3aa: CAWSLRGAYGYTF; v_gene: TRBV30; j_gene: TRBJ1-2; abundance: NA; d_gene: NA
CDR3nt: TGCGCCAGCAGCTTGGGAGGTGACACCGGGGAGCTGTTTTTT; CDR3aa: CASSLGGDTGELFF; v_gene: TRBV5-1; j_gene: TRBJ2-2; abundance: NA; d_gene: NA
CDR3nt: TGTGCCAGTGGGGGAGCGGGAGTAGGTGAGCAGTACTTC; CDR3aa: CASGGAGVGEQYF; v_gene: TRBV19; j_gene: TRBJ2-7; abundance: NA; d_gene: TRBD2
CDR3nt: TGCGCCAGCAGCCAGCCGGGACAGGCCAGCTACGAGCAGTACTTC; CDR3aa: CASSQPGQASYEQYF; v_gene: TRBV4-1; j_gene: TRBJ2-7; abundance: NA; d_gene: TRBD1
CDR3nt: TGTGCCAGCAGTGAATCAGACAGGGGAGGTGCAGATACGCAGTATTTT; CDR3aa: CASSESDRGGADTQYF; v_gene: TRBV6-1; j_gene: TRBJ2-3; abundance: NA; d_gene: TRBD1
CDR3nt: TGTGCCAGCAGCTTAGGGGGGAGCTCCTACGAGCAGTACTTC; CDR3aa: CASSLGGSSYEQYF; v_gene: TRBV11-1; j_gene: TRBJ2-7; abundance: NA; d_gene: NA
CDR3nt: TGCGCCAGCAGCTTGGCAGGGGCCGGAAACACCATATATTTT; CDR3aa: CASSLAGAGNTIYF; v_gene: TRBV5-1; j_gene: TRBJ1-3; abundance: NA; d_gene: NA
CDR3nt: TGCGCCAGCAGCCGAGAGGGCCCCCCAGTTTATGGGGAGCTGTTTTTT; CDR3aa: CASSREGPPVYGELFF; v_gene: TRBV5-1; j_gene: TRBJ2-2; abundance: NA; d_gene: NA
CDR3nt: TGCGCCAGCAGCTTGGGGGGCCTAGAAGACCAGCCCCAGCATTTT; CDR3aa: CASSLGGLEDQPQHF; v_gene: TRBV5-1; j_gene: TRBJ1-5; abundance: NA; d_gene: NA
CDR3nt: TGCGGAACCGGGACTAACTCCTACAATGAGCAGTTCTTC; CDR3aa: CGTGTNSYNEQFF; v_gene: TRBV27; j_gene: TRBJ2-1; abundance: NA; d_gene: TRBD2
CDR3nt: TGTGCCAGCTCACTAGGGGCCCAAACCTACGAGCAGTACTTC; CDR3aa: CASSLGAQTYEQYF; v_gene: TRBV18; j_gene: TRBJ2-7; abundance: NA; d_gene: NA
CDR3nt: TGTGCCAGCAGTTTTCATCGGTCGGGGGAGGCTTTCTTT; CDR3aa: CASSFHRSGEAFF; v_gene: TRBV28; j_gene: TRBJ1-1; abundance: NA; d_gene: NA
CDR3nt: TGTGCCAGCAGCTTAACGGGTAATCAGCCCCAGCATTTT; CDR3aa: CASSLTGNQPQHF; v_gene: TRBV7-9; j_gene: TRBJ1-5; abundance: NA; d_gene: NA
CDR3nt: TGTGCCATCACCTCGACCTCGGGACTAGCCTCATACAATGAGCAGTTCTTC; CDR3aa: CAITSTSGLASYNEQFF; v_gene: TRBV10-3; j_gene: TRBJ2-1; abundance: NA; d_gene: TRBD2
CDR3nt: TGTGCCAGCACCAGTTCCGATTCCGGGACAGGGGTAGCAGATACGCAGTATTTT; CDR3aa: CASTSSDSGTGVADTQYF; v_gene: TRBV28; j_gene: TRBJ2-3; abundance: NA; d_gene: TRBD1
CDR3nt: TGTGCCAGCAGGGGCCTCGGTAATGGCTACACCTTC; CDR3aa: CASRGLGNGYTF; v_gene: TRBV6-5; j_gene: TRBJ1-2; abundance: NA; d_gene: NA
CDR3nt: TGTGCCAGTAGTGGAAGATACAGGACCTACGAGCAGTACTTC; CDR3aa: CASSGRYRTYEQYF; v_gene: TRBV19; j_gene: TRBJ2-7; abundance: NA; d_gene: NA
CDR3nt: TGTGCAAGTCGCTTAGCGCGGAGCGAGCAGTACTTC; CDR3aa: CASRLARSEQYF; v_gene: TRBV12-2; j_gene: TRBJ2-7; abundance: NA; d_gene: NA
CDR3nt: TGCGCCAGCAGCCCGGGGCTGACAGATGAAAAACTGTTTTTT; CDR3aa: CASSPGLTDEKLFF; v_gene: TRBV5-1; j_gene: TRBJ1-4; abundance: NA; d_gene: NA
CDR3nt: TGCGCCAGCAGCTCGACAGGGGAACCTAGTGAGCAGTACTTC; CDR3aa: CASSSTGEPSEQYF; v_gene: TRBV5-1; j_gene: TRBJ2-7; abundance: few; d_gene: TRBD1